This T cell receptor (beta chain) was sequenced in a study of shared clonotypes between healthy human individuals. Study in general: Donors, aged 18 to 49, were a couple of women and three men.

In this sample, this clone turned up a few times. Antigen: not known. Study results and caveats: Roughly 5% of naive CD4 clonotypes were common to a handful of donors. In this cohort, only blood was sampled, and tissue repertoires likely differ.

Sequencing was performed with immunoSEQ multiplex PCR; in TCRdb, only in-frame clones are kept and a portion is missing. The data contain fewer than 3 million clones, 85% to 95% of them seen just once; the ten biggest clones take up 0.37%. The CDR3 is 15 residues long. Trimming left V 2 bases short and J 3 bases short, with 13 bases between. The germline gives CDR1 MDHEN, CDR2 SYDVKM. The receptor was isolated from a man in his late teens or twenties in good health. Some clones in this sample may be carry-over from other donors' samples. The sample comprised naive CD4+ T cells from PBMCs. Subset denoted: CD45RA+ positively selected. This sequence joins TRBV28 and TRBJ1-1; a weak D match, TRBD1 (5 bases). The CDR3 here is CASSLGGREYTEAFF. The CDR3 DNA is TGTGCCAGCAGTTTAGGGGGTCGAGAATACACTGAAGCTTTCTTT.